The following is a T cell receptor beta chain sequence with its context. Its antigen has not been determined. It has no much larger one-base neighbor in the sample; base qualities were not kept. Using the deep immunoSEQ assay, multiplex PCR amplified TCR CDR3 regions from genomic DNA. For each cell subset, the extracted genomic DNA was distributed evenly across all wells of several immunoSEQ 96-well plates, and each plate served as one replicate. For sorted subsets, each replicate PCR was loaded with 150 to 250 ng genomic DNA, equivalent to some 31,000 T cell genomes. Purified libraries were measured with a Qubit 3.0 fluorometer, size-checked on a Bioanalyzer 2100, and measured again with the KAPA Library Quantification kit. A separate single-read 150-cycle Illumina NextSeq 550 flow cell was used to sequence each immunoSEQ 96-well plate. For the original study's pipeline: Because only junctional sequences without quality scores were contained in the immunoSEQ output, filtering matching that applied to full-length reads could not be performed. Sequences were annotated with PyIR, a Python wrapper for IgBLAST v1.9, and V/J genes and CDR3 were assigned using IMGT germline references. Any read was removed if the V/J assignment was weak (E-value above 1e-6), the CDR3 was missing, or the read contained stop codons, out-of-frame junctions, or ambiguous translated residues. V3J clonotypes were defined as sequences sharing the same inferred V gene, J gene, and CDR3 amino acid sequence. Percentage overlap between repertoires was calculated by dividing the number of shared unique clonotypes by the size of the smaller repertoire. Three approaches were used to assess repertoire richness: RTK rarefaction, the Chao1 estimator, and Recon v2.1 estimates of unobserved clonotypes. For all TCRbeta clonotypes obtained by the gDNA method from several donors, generation probabilities were computed with OLGA. Held by TCRdb, this immuneACCESS table contains in-frame sequences only and omits some clones. Under half of the omission traces to an unresolved V gene where checked; the cause of the rest is unknown. V and J calls and clone size come straight from that table; D and trimming were deduced from the DNA. This sample comprises approximately 1,500,000 clones, about 98% of them detected only once. Roughly 0.4% of the sample comes from the top ten.

This record comes from a study of shared clonotypes between healthy human individuals (dated by TCRdb to 2020 to 2021). At the level of the whole study: A couple of women and three men aged 18 to 49 years were included in the cohort. To estimate repertoire size and how much clonotype sharing occurs between individuals, the study deeply sequenced the blood TCR repertoires of several healthy adults. For each donor, CD4 naive and CD4 memory were each run on three plates, CD8 naive on two plates, and CD8 memory on one plate. Libraries were prepared and TCR repertoires were sequenced by different laboratories using diverse techniques, in order to increase sequencing depth and limit assay-specific biases. Between about 0.8 and 8.9 billion PBMCs per donor were obtained by leukapheresis.

The donors were healthy, HIV-negative adults who had no recently reported acute infections or vaccinations. Every donor was a Caucasian adult living in Nashville, Tennessee, USA. CD4+ T cells were enriched through magnetic negative selection, after which naive cells were positively selected on CD45RA and the remaining negative fraction served as the memory subset. After blood collection by leukapheresis, PBMCs were isolated using Ficoll-Histopaque density gradient centrifugation and then cryopreserved in the vapor phase of liquid nitrogen. Purity and quantity of every magnetically sorted T cell population were checked by analytical flow cytometry. Genomic DNA was isolated from every sorted fraction and measured by UV absorbance on a Nanodrop 2000c. Results and caveats for the whole study, not just this receptor: Even with the large sequencing depth, rarefaction of the sorted-subset datasets indicated that sequencing was incomplete. Compared with non-shared clonotypes, the clonotypes found in all four sorted-subset donors had higher generation probabilities. Estimated clonotype richness was generally larger for naive than for memory subsets. Pairwise subsampling indicated that sequencing depth was expected to affect the degree of clonotype sharing among donors. Sampling was restricted to blood, and TCR repertoires in tissues likely differ from the TCR repertoires found in blood. About 4.5% of naive CD4, more than 3% of naive CD8, approximately 2.2% of memory CD4, and about 0.4% of memory CD8 clonotypes were shared across a few donors. The genetic and exposure-history diversity represented was limited by the small number of donors.

The cysteine opens and the phenylalanine closes a CDR3 of 15 amino acids. The retained sequence is limited to the CDR3, 45 bases, with the frame set at the first base. According to the germline V gene, CDR1 reads MNHEY and CDR2 reads SVGAGI. Trimming takes 6 bases off V and 3 bases off J; junction bases not matched to a gene: 5. The sequencing sample was made of naive CD4+ T cells sorted from blood. The cell subset or site label here, explained by the study, means: CD45RA+ positively selected. The TCR was taken from a man aged 30 to 39 in good health. The sequence joins TRBV6-5 to TRBJ2-7, with TRBD2 matching 13 junction bases. For the CDR3, the sequence is CASRAGTSGIYEQYF. In nucleotide form, the sequence is TGTGCCAGCAGAGCCGGGACTAGCGGGATCTACGAGCAGTACTTC.